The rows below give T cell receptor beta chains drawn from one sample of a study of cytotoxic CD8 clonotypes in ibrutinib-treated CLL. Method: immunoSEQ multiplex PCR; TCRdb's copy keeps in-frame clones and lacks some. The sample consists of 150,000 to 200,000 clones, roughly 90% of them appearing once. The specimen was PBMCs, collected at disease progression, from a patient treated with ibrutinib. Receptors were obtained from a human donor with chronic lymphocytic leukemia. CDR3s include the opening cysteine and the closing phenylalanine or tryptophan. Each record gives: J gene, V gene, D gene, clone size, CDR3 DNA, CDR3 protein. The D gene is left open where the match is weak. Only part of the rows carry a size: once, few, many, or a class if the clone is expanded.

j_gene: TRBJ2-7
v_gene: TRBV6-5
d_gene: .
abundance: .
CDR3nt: TGTGCCAGCAGTTACGCCAGAGCAAAATACGAGCAGTACTTC
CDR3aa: CASSYARAKYEQYF

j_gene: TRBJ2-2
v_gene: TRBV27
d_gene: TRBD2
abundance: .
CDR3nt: TGTGCCAGCAGTAGACTAGCGGGAGATTTAAGCACCGGGGAGCTGTTTTTT
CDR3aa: CASSRLAGDLSTGELFF

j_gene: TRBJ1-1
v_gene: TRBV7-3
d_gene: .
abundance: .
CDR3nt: TGTGCCAGCCGGCTGGGGGGCCGACTGAACACTGAAGCTTTCTTT
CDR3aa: CASRLGGRLNTEAFF

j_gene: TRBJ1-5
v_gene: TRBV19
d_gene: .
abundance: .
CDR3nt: TGTGCCAGTAACCCTAGCACAGTCATGAATCAGCCCCAGCATTTT
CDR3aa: CASNPSTVMNQPQHF

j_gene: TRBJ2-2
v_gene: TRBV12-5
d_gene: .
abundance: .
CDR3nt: TGTGCTAGTGGGCTAGGTAACACCGGGGAGCTGTTTTTT
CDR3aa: CASGLGNTGELFF

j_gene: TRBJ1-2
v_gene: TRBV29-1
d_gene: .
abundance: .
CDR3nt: TGCAGCTATATGGGGGGAGCGGACTATGGCTACACCTTC
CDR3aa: CSYMGGADYGYTF

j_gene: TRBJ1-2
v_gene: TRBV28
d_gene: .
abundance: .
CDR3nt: TGTGCCAGCAGTTTAAACTATGGCTACACCTTC
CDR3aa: CASSLNYGYTF

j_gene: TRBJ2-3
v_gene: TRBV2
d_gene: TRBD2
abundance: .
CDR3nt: TGTGCCGGTACTAGCGGGAACACAGATACGCAGTATTTT
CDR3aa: CAGTSGNTDTQYF

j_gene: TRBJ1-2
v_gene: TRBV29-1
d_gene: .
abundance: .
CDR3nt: TGCAGCGTTGATGTTGGGGTATCTGGCTACACCTTC
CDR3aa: CSVDVGVSGYTF

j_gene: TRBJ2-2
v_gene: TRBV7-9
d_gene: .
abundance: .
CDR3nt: TGTGCCAGCAGCTTAGGGATTAACACCGGGGAGCTGTTTTTT
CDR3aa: CASSLGINTGELFF

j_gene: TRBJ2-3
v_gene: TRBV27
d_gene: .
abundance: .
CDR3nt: TGTGCCAGCACCACAGGCCGTATGGCAGATACGCAGTATTTT
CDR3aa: CASTTGRMADTQYF

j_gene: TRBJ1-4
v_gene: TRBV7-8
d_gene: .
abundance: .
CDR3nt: TGTGCCAGCAGCTTAGCCAGGAGGGGTGCAACTAATGAAAAACTGTTTTTT
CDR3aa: CASSLARRGATNEKLFF

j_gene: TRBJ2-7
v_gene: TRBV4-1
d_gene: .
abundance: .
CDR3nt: TGCGCCAGCAGCCAAGAAGCTAGCTCCTACGAGCAGTACTTC
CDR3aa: CASSQEASSYEQYF

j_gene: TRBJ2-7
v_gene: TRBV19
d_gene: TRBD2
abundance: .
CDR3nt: TGTGCCAGTAGCCACGGGGGACTAGCGGGATACTGGGGCTCCTACGAGCAGTACTTC
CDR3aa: CASSHGGLAGYWGSYEQYF

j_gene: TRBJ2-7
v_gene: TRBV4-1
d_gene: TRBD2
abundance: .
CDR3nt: TGCGCCAGCAGCCAAACTAGCGTAAGCTCCTACGAGCAGTACTTC
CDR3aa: CASSQTSVSSYEQYF

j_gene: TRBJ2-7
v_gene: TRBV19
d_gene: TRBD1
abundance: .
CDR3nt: TGTGCCAGTAGTCCGGGACAGCAAAATTTTGTGGGGGAGCAGTACTTC
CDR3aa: CASSPGQQNFVGEQYF

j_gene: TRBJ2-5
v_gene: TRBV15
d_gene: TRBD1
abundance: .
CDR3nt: TGTGCCACCAGCAGAGGAGTAACAGGGGTCGGAGAGACCCAGTACTTC
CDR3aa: CATSRGVTGVGETQYF

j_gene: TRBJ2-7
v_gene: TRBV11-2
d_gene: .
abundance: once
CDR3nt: TGTGCCAGCAGCTTAAGGGACATATCCTATGAGGCATCCTACGAGCAGTACTTC
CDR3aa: CASSLRDISYEASYEQYF

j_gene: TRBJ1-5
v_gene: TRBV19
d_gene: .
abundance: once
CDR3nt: TGTGCCAGTAGCTCCATAGGGAGGGGCCCCCTAAATCAGCCCCAGCATTTT
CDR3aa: CASSSIGRGPLNQPQHF

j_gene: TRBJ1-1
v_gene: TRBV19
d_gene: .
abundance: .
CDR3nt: TGTGCCAGTAGTATAGTTTTCGAGGCTTTCTTT
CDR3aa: CASSIVFEAFF

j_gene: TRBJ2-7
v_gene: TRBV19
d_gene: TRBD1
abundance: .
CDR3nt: TGTGCCAGTAGTATGGGACAGGGGTACGGCGAGCAGTACTTC
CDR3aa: CASSMGQGYGEQYF

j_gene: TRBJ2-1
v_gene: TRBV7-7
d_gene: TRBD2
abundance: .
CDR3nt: TGTGCCAGCAGCTTGGCGGGAGTTGCCAATGAGCAGTTCTTC
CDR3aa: CASSLAGVANEQFF

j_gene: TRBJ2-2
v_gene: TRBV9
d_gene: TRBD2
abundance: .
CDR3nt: TGTGCCAGCAGCGTAGCCCCGGGGGGACACACCGGGGAGCTGTTTTTT
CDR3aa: CASSVAPGGHTGELFF

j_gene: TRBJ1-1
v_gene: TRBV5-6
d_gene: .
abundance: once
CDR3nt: TGTGCCAGCAGCGCCAGAACTGAAGCTTTCTTT
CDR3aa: CASSARTEAFF

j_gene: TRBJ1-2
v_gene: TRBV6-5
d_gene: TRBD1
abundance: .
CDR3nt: TGTGCCAGCAGGGACGGGACAGCGTATGGCTACACCTTC
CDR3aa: CASRDGTAYGYTF

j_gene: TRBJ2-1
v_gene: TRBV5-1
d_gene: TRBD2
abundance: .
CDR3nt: TGCGCCAGCAGCTTTTCCGGGACTAGCGAACGGGAGCAGTTCTTC
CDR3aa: CASSFSGTSEREQFF

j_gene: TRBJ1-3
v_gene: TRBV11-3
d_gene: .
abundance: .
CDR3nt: TGTGCCAGCAGCTTAGGAGTAAGTGGAAACACCATATATTTT
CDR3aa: CASSLGVSGNTIYF

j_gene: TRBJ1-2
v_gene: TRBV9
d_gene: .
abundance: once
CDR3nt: TGTGCCAGCAGCGTAGAGGAGATCGGGGCCTATGGCTACACCTTC
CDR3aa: CASSVEEIGAYGYTF

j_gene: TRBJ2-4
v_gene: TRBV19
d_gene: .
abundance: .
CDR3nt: TGTGCCAGTAGTAGCCCGGAGGCCCTAGCCAAAAACATTCAGTACTTC
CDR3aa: CASSSPEALAKNIQYF

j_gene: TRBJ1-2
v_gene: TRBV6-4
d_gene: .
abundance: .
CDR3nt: TGTGCCAGCAGTGACAGGGGGTCGGGCTATGGCTACACCTTC
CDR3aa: CASSDRGSGYGYTF

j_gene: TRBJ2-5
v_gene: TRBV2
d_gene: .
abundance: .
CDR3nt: TGTGCCAGCAGTGAAGCTAGGGAGTTCGGTGAGACCCAGTACTTC
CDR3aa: CASSEAREFGETQYF

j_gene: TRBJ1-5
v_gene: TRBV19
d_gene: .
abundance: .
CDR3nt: TGTGCCAGTAGTCCATGGACGGGTAGCAATCAGCCCCAGCATTTT
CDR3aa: CASSPWTGSNQPQHF

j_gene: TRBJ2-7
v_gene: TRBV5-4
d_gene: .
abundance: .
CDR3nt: TGTGCCAGCAGCTTGGGGCGCGCCGAGCAGTACTTC
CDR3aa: CASSLGRAEQYF

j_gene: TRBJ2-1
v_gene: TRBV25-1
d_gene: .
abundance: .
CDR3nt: TGTGCCAGCAGTGCTCCCCCTGAGCGGGCGGGCTCCTACAATGAGCAGTTCTTC
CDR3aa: CASSAPPERAGSYNEQFF

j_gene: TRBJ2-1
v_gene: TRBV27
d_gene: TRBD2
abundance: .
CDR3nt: TGTGCCAGCAGTTGGAACCAGCGGGACTGGAATGAGCAGTTCTTC
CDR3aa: CASSWNQRDWNEQFF

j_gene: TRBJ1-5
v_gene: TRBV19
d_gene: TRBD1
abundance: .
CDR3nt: TGTGCCAGTAACATGGACAGGGGCCCAAATCAGCCCCAGCATTTT
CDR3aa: CASNMDRGPNQPQHF

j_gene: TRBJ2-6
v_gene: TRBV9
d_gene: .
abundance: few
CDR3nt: TGTGCCAGCAGCGTAATAAGCTCTGGGGCCAACGTCCTGACTTTC
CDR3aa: CASSVISSGANVLTF

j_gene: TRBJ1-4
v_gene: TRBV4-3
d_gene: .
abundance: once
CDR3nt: TGCGCCAGCAGCCAAGGAGTTTCGGCTAATGAAAAACTGTTTTTT
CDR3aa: CASSQGVSANEKLFF

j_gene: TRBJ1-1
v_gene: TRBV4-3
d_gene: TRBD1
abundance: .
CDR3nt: TGCGCCAGCAGCCAGGACAGGGTGGAGAACACTGAAGCTTTCTTT
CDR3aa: CASSQDRVENTEAFF

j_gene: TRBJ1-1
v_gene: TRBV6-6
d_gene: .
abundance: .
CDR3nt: TGTGCCACCATCCGCGGCGGAGGCACTGAAGCTTTCTTT
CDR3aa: CATIRGGGTEAFF

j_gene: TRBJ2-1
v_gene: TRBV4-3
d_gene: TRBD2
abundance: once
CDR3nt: TGCGCCAGCAGCCAAGATAGCGGGGCCTGGAATGAGCAGTTCTTC
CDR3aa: CASSQDSGAWNEQFF

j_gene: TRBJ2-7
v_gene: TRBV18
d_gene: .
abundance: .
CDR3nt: TGTGCCAGCTCACCACGGATGGAATCCTACGAGCAGTACTTC
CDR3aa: CASSPRMESYEQYF

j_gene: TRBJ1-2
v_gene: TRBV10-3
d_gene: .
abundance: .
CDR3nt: TGTGCCATCAGTGCGGACGAGGGGAACTATGGCTACACCTTC
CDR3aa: CAISADEGNYGYTF

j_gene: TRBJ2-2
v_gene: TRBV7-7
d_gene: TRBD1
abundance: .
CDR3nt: TGTGCCAGCAGCTTAGGAATTATGGGACAGGGCCTAAGAGGGGAGAACACCGGGGAGCTGTTTTTT
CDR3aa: CASSLGIMGQGLRGENTGELFF

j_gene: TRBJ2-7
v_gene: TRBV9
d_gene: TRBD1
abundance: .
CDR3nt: TGTGCCAGCAGCGCGGGACAGGGTAGCTCCTACGAGCAGTACTTC
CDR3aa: CASSAGQGSSYEQYF

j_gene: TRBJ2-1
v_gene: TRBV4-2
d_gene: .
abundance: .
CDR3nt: TGTGCCAGCAGCCCCCTTGCCACGACCGACAATGAGCAGTTCTTC
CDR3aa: CASSPLATTDNEQFF

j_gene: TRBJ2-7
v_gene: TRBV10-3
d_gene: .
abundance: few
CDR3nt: TGTGCCATCAGTGAGTCGATGGGCTCTCAAGGGAACCCCTACGAGCAGTACTTC
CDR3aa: CAISESMGSQGNPYEQYF

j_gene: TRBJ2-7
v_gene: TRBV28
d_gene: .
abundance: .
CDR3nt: TGTGCCAGCAGTTTAGGAGGGAGGAGATCCGAGCAGTACTTC
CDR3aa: CASSLGGRRSEQYF

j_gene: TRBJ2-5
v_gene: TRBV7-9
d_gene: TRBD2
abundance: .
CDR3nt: TGTGCCAGCAGCTTGGGGCTAGCGGGAGATCAAGAGACCCAGTACTTC
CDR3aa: CASSLGLAGDQETQYF

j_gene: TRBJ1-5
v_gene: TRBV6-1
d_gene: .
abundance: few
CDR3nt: TGTGCCAGCAGCAAAAGGTTTAGCAATCAGCCCCAGCATTTT
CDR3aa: CASSKRFSNQPQHF

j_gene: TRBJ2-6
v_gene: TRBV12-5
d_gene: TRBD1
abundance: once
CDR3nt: TGTGCTAGTGGTTTGGTACTCAACCCCGGGACAGGGCTCTTGTTCCCTGGGGCCAACGTCCTGACTTTC
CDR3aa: CASGLVLNPGTGLLFPGANVLTF

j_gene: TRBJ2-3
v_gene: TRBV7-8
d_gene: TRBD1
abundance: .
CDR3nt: TGTGCCAGCAGCCATGGGACAGTCTTAGTCACAGATACGCAGTATTTT
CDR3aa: CASSHGTVLVTDTQYF

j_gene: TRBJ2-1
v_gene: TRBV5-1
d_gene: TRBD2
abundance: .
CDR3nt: TGCGCCAGCAGTGGACCGGGACTAGCGGAGTACAATGAGCAGTTCTTC
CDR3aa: CASSGPGLAEYNEQFF

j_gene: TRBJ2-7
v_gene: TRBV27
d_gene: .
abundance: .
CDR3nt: TGTGCCAGCAGTTTAAACGGGGGGCGGGCCTACGAGCAGTACTTC
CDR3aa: CASSLNGGRAYEQYF

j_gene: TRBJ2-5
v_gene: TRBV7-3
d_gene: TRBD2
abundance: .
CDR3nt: TGTGCCAGCAGCTTAACGGGACTAGCGGGAGGAGGAGAGACCCAGTACTTC
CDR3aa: CASSLTGLAGGGETQYF

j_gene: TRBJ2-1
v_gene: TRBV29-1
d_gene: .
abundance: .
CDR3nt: TGCAGCGTTGAGTCCGAGGACACCAATGAGCAGTTCTTC
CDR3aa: CSVESEDTNEQFF

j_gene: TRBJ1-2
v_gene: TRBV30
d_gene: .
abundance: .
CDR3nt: TGTGCCTGGAGCGCTATATGGGGCTATGGCTACACCTTC
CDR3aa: CAWSAIWGYGYTF

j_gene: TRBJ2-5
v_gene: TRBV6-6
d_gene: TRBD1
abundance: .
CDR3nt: TGTGCCAGCACCCAGGGGGCGACCCAGTACTTC
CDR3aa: CASTQGATQYF

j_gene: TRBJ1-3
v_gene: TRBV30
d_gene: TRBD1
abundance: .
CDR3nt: TGTGCCTGGAGTGCGGACAGGGGCGCTGGAAACACCATATATTTT
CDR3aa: CAWSADRGAGNTIYF

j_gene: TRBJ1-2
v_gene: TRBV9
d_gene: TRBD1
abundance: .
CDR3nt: TGTGCCAGCAGCGGGACCGGGACAGGGGGCGCCGGCTATGGCTACACCTTC
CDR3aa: CASSGTGTGGAGYGYTF